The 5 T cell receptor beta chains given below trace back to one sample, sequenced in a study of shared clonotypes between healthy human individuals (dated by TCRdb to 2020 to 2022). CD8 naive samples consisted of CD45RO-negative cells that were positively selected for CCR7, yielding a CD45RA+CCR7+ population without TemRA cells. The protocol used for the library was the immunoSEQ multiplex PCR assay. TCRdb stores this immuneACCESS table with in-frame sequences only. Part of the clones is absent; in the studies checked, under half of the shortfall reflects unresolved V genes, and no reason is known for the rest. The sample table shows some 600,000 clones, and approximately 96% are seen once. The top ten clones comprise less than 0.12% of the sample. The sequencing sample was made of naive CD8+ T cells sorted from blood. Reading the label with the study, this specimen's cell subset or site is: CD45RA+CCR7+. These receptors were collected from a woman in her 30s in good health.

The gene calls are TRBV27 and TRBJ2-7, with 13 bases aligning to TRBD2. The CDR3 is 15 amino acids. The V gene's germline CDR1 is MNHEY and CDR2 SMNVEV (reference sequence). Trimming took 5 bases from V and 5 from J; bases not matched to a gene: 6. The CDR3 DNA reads TGTGCCAGCAGTCTGGGACTAGCGGGAATCCACGAGCAGTACTTC. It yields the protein CASSLGLAGIHEQYF.

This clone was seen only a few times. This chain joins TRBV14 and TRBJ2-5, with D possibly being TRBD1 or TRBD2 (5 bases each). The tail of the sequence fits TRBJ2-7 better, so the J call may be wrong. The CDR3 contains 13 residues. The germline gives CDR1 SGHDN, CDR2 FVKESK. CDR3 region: CASSPGPHYEQYF. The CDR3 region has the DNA TGTGCCAGCAGCCCGGGACCCCACTACGAGCAGTACTTC.

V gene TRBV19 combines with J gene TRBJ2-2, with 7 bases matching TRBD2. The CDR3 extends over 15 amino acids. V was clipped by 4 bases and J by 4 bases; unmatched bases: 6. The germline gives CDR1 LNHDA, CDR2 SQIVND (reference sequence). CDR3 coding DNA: TGTGCCAGTAGTACCGGGACTACTTCCACCGGGGAGCTGTTTTTT. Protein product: CASSTGTTSTGELFF.

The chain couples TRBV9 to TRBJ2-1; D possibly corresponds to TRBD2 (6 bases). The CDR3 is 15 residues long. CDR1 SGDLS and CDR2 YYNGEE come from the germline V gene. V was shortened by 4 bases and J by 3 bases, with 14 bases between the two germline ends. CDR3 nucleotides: TGTGCCAGCAGCCCCCTCGGGAGTCTCTACAATGAGCAGTTCTTC. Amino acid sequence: CASSPLGSLYNEQFF.

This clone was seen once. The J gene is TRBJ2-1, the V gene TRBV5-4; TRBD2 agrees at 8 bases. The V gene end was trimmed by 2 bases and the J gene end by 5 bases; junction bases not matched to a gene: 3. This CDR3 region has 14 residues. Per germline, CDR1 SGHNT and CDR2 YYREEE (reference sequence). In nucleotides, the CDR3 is TGTGCCAGCAGCTTCGGGACTAGGAACAATGAGCAGTTCTTC. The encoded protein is CASSFGTRNNEQFF.